The clone carrying this TCR beta chain was detected a few times. Its target is not known. This sample stems from a study of T-cell memory formation after mild COVID-19. CDR3 size: 14 residues. V lost 0 bases, J lost 2 bases, and 8 bases lay in between. The germline V gene encodes CDR1 MNHEY and CDR2 SVGEGT. Using its own MiXCR run on the 5' RACE reads, TCRdb lists one record per CDR3 protein. This table has some 350,000 distinct CDR3 sequences, 10% to 15% appearing once. Study findings and constraints: CD4+ contracting clones lay mainly in CM and EM, CD8+ ones in EMRA.

J is TRBJ2-7 and V is TRBV6-2 or TRBV6-3; D is ambiguous. The receptor was isolated from a man between 18 and 29 years old who had mild COVID-19 (a few samples of this study predate the infection). Cell type and time point are not known. The sequencing input was PBMCs or a T cell subset sorted from them (not recorded which). The CDR3 spells CASSYSGGTYEQYF. CDR3 sequence (DNA): TGTGCCAGCAGTTACTCTGGTGGTACCTACGAGCAGTACTTC.